This T cell receptor beta chain was captured by sequencing in a study of post-analysis software for immune sequencing data. In the study overall: Clinical courses comprised relapsing-remitting, secondary progressive and progressive-relapsing multiple sclerosis.

Prepared libraries of TCR beta cDNA carried unique molecular identifiers. About 500,000 cDNA molecules were obtained per 1 to 10 million input T cells. One entry per CDR3 protein results from TCRdb running MiXCR on the PCR reads. The sample contains roughly 730,000 distinct CDR3 sequences, less than 35% of which appear only once. Study results and caveats: Among several TRBV segments more frequent in patients than controls were TRBV5-6, TRBV5-1 and TRBV20-1. Multiple sclerosis patients had significantly lower normalized Chao1 diversity than controls.

As for this clonotype: Antigen unknown.

V was cut by 0 bases and J by 2 bases, with 9 bases left in between. The CDR3 length is 15 residues. The germline V gene encodes CDR1 LGHNA and CDR2 YSLEER. The chain couples TRBV4-3 to TRBJ2-3, with unresolved D. This receptor was identified in a girl under 18 with multiple sclerosis. Sequencing was carried out using blood. The CDR3 DNA reads TGCGCCAGCAGCCAAGAGTCTGCAGACACAGATACGCAGTATTTT. Amino acids: CASSQESADTDTQYF.